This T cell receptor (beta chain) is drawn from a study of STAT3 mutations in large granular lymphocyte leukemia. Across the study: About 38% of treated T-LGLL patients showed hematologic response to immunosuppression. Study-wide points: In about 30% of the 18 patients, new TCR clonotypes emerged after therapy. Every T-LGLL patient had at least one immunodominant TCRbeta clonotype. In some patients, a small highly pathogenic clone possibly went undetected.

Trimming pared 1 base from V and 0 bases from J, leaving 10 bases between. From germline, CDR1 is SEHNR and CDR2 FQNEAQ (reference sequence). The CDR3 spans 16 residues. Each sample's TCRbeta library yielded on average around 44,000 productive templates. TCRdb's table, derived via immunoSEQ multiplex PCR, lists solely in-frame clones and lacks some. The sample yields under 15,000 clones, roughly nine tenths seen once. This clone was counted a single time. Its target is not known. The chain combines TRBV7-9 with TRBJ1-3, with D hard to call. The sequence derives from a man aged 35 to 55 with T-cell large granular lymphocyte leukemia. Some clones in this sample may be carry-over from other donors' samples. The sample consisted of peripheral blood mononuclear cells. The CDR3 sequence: CASSLDVTASGNTIYF. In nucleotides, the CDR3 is TGTGCCAGCAGCTTAGATGTTACAGCCTCTGGAAACACCATATATTTT.